This T cell receptor beta chain derives from a study of shared clonotypes between healthy human individuals. Overall study context: Researchers assigned three CD4 naive, three CD4 memory, two CD8 naive and one CD8 memory plate to each donor. Study results and limitations: Relative to clonotypes present in all four donors, those not shared had lower generation probabilities. Across subsets, estimated richness was generally greater for naive than for memory populations.

A remark on this clone: As yet, its antigen is unknown.

At the deep level, the assay was run. The method was immunoSEQ multiplex PCR; TCRdb's version includes in-frame clones alone and lacks a portion of them. Found here are roughly 700,000 clones, 74% of them singletons; the top ten hold around 1.6%. The CDR3 totals 15 residues. V was trimmed by 4 bases and J by 3 bases, leaving 16 bases between them. CDR1 and CDR2 from the germline V gene are SGHDT and YYEEEE. The J gene is TRBJ1-2, the V gene TRBV5-6, with D uncertain. The receptor's source is a woman in her thirties in good health. The sample was memory CD4+ T cells sorted from blood. Described subset: CD45RA-negative fraction. This CDR3 reads CASSLSMRGDYGYTF. In DNA form, the CDR3 reads TGTGCCAGCAGCCTATCGATGCGGGGAGACTATGGCTACACCTTC.